This TCR beta chain was profiled in a study of blood T cell repertoires in COVID-19. Across the study: Material from acute and convalescent COVID-19 was sourced from the United States, Italy and Spain. Sample material is recorded as cDNA or gDNA derived from T cells, B-cell-depleted T cells, or PBMCs.

Per the original data handling: How many nucleated cells were present was estimated from reference gene primer amplification. Profiled with immunoSEQ multiplex PCR; TCRdb holds only in-frame clones, not every one. V, J and clone size derive from that table, while D and trimming were established from the DNA sequence. In the table there are about 160,000 clones, about nine tenths of which are singletons. This CDR3 contains 14 residues. With 1 base removed from V and 8 bases from J, the gap between germline ends came to 13 bases. The rearrangement links TRBV5-3 to TRBJ2-1; the D gene is possibly TRBD1 (5 bases). Being an ORF, TRBV5-3 has a function that is uncertain. The specimen was peripheral blood. This clonotype was sampled from a man between 18 and 35 years old with acute or convalescent COVID-19. The CDR3 DNA follows: TGTGCCAGAAGCTTGATCTCAGGCAGGGATGAGCAGTTCTTC. This translates into CARSLISGRDEQFF.